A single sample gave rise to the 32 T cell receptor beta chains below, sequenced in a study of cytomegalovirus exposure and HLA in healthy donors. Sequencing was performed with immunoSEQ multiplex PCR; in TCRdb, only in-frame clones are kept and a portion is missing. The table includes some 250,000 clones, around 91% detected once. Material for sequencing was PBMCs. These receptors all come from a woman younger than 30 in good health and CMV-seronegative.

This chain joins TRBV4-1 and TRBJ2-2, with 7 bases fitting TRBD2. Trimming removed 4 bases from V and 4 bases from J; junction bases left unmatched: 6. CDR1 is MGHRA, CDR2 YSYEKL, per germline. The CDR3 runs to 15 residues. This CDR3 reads CASSPGLVATGELFF. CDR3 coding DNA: TGCGCCAGCAGCCCCGGACTAGTAGCCACCGGGGAGCTGTTTTTT.

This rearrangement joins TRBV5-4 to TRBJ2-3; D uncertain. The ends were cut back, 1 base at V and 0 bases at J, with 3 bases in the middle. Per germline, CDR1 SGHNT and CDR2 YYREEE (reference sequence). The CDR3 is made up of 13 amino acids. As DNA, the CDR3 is TGTGCCAGCAGCTTGATAAGCACAGATACGCAGTATTTT. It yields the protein CASSLISTDTQYF.

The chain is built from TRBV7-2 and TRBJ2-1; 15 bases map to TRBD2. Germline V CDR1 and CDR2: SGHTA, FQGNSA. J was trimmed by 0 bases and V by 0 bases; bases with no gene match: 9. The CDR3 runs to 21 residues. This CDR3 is CASSLAGLGLAGGSSYNEQFF. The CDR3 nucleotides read TGTGCCAGCAGCTTAGCGGGTTTGGGACTAGCGGGGGGTAGCTCCTACAATGAGCAGTTCTTC.

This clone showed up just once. The CDR3 DNA sequence: TGTGCCAGCAGTTTATCGGTAGCGGGGGGGCTCTACGAGCAGTACGTC. Amino acid sequence: CASSLSVAGGLYEQYV. The chain combines TRBV27 with TRBJ2-7; 11 bases are a match to TRBD2. Trimming cost V 0 bases and J 3 bases; bases outside gene matches: 4. There are 16 residues in the CDR3. Germline CDR1 is MNHEY and CDR2 is SMNVEV (reference sequence).

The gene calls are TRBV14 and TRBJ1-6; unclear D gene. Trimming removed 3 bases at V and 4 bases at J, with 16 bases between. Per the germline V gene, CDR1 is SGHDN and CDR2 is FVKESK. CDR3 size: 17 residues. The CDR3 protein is CASSHSPGYQYNSPLHF. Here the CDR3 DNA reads TGTGCCAGCAGCCATTCCCCGGGATACCAGTATAATTCACCCCTCCACTTT. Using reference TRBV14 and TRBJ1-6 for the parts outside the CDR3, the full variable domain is EAGVTQFPSHSVIEKGQTVTLRCDPISGHDNLYWYRRVMGKEIKFLLHFVKESKQDESGMPNNRFLAERTGGTYSTLKVQPAELEDSGVYFCASSHSPGYQYNSPLHFGNGTRLTVT.

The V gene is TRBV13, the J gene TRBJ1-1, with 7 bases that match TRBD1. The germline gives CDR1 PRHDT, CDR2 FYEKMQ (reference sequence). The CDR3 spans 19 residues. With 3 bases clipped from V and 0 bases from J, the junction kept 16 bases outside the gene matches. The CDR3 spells CASSFHSGGTAFMNTEAFF. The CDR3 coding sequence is TGTGCCAGCAGCTTTCACTCGGGCGGGACAGCATTCATGAACACTGAAGCTTTCTTT.

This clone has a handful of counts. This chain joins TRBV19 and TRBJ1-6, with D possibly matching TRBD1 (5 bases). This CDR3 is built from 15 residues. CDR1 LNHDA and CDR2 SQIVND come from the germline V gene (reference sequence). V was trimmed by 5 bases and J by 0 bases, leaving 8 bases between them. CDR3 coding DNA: TGTGCCAGTAGTGCCGACAGCTCCTATAATTCACCCCTCCACTTT. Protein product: CASSADSSYNSPLHF.

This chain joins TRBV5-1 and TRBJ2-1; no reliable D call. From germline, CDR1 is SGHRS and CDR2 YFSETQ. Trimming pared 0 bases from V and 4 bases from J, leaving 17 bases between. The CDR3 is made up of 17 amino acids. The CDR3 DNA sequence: TGCGCCAGCAGCTTGGCCCAGGATCCAATTTCTTACAATGAGCAGTTCTTC. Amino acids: CASSLAQDPISYNEQFF.

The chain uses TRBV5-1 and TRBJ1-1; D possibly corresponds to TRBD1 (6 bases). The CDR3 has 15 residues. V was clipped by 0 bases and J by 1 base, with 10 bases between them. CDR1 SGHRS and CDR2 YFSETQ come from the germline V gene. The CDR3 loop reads CASSLASRGNTEAFF. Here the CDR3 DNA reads TGCGCCAGCAGCTTGGCCAGCAGGGGGAACACTGAAGCTTTCTTT.

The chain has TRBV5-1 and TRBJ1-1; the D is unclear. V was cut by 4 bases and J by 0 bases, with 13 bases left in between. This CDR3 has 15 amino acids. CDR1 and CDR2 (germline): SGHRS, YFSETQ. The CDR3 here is CASSKEVFMNTEAFF. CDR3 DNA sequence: TGCGCCAGCAGCAAGGAGGTTTTCATGAACACTGAAGCTTTCTTT. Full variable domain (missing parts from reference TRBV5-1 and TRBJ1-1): KAGVTQTPRYLIKTRGQQVTLSCSPISGHRSVSWYQQTPGQGLQFLFEYFSETQRNKGNFPGRFSGRQFSNSRSEMNVSTLELGDSALYLCASSKEVFMNTEAFFGQGTRLTVV.

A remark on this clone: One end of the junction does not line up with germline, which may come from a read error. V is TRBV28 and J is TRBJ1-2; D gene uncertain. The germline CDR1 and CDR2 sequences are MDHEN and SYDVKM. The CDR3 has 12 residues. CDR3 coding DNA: TGTGCCAGCAGATTATCTAACTCTGGCTACACCTTC. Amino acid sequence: CASRLSNSGYTF.

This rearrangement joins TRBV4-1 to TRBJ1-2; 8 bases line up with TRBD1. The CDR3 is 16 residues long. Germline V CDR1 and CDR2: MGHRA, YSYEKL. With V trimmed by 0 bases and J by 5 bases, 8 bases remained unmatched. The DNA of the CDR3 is TGCGCCAGCAGCCAAGAAACGGGACAGGCCTTTTATGGCTACACCTTC. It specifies CASSQETGQAFYGYTF.

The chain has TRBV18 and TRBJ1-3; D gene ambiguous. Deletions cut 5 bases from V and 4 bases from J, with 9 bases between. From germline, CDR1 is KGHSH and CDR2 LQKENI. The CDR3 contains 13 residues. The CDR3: CASSKNQGNTIYF. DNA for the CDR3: TGTGCCAGCTCAAAAAATCAAGGAAACACCATATATTTT.

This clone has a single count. The CDR3 DNA follows: TGTGCCAGCCGTCTGGGACAGCTCCGTAACGAAAAACTGTTTTTT. Translating gives CASRLGQLRNEKLFF. The rearrangement joins TRBV28 to TRBJ1-4, with TRBD1 identical over 7 bases. Germline V gene sequence: CDR1 MDHEN, CDR2 SYDVKM. This CDR3 has 15 residues. V lost 8 bases and J lost 8; bases outside the gene matches: 14.

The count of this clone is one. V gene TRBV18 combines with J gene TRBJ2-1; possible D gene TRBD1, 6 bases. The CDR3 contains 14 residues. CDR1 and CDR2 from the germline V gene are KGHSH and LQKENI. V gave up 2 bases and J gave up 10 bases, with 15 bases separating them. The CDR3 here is CASSPIWQGKEQFF. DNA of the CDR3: TGTGCCAGCTCACCAATCTGGCAGGGGAAAGAGCAGTTCTTC.

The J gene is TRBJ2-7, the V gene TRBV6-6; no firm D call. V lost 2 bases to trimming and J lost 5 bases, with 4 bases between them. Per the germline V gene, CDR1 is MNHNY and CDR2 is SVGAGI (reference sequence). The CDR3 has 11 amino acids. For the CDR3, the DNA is TGTGCCAGCAGTTACCTTAACGAGCAGTACTTC. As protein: CASSYLNEQYF.

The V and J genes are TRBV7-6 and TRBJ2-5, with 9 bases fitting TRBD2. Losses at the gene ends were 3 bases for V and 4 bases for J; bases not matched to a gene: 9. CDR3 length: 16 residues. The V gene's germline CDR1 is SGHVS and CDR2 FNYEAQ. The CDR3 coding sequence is TGTGCCAGCAGCTTCTTTAGCGGGGGCCAGGGAGAGACCCAGTACTTC. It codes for CASSFFSGGQGETQYF.

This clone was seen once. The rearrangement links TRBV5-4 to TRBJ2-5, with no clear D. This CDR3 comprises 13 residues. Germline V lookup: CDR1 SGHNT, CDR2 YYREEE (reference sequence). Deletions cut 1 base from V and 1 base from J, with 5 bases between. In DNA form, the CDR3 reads TGTGCCAGCAGCTTGCGAGTCCAAGAGACCCAGTACTTC. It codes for CASSLRVQETQYF.

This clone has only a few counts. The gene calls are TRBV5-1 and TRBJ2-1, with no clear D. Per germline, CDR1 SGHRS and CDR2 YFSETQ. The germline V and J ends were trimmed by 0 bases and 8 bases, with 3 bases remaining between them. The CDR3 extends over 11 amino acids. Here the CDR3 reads CASSLEHEQFF. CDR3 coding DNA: TGCGCCAGCAGCTTGGAGCATGAGCAGTTCTTC.

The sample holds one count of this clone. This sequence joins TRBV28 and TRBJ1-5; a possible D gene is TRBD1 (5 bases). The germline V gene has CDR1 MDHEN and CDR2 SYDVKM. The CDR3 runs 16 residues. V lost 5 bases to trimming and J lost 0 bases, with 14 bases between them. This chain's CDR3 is CASSSRDYYSNQPQHF. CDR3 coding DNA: TGTGCCAGCAGTAGCAGGGATTATTATAGCAATCAGCCCCAGCATTTT.

CDR3 protein: CSVEDLRTGVHTGELFF. CDR3 bases: TGCAGCGTTGAAGATCTTAGGACAGGGGTTCACACCGGGGAGCTGTTTTTT. The J gene is TRBJ2-2, the V gene TRBV29-1; TRBD1 agrees at 9 bases. V lost 0 bases and J lost 3; bases outside the gene matches: 8. This CDR3 has 17 residues. Germline V gives CDR1 SQVTM, CDR2 ANQGSEA.

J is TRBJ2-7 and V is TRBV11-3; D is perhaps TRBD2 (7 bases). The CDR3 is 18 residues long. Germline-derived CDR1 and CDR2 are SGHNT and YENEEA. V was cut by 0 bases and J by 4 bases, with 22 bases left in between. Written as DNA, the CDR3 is TGTGCCAGCAGCTTAGATCAATACGGGGGGCGGCCTCGTTACGAGCAGTACGTC. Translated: CASSLDQYGGRPRYEQYV.

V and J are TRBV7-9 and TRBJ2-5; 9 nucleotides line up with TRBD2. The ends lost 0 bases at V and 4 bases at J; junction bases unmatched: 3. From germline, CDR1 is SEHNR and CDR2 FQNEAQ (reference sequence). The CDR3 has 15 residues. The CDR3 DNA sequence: TGTGCCAGCAGCTTAGCGTTTAGCGGGAGAGAGACCCAGTACTTC. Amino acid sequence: CASSLAFSGRETQYF.

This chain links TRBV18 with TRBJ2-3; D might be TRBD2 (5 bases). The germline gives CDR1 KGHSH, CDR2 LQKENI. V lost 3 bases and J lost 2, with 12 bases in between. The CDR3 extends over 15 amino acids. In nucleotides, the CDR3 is TGTGCCAGCTCACCCGGGGTAACCTACACAGATACGCAGTATTTT. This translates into CASSPGVTYTDTQYF.

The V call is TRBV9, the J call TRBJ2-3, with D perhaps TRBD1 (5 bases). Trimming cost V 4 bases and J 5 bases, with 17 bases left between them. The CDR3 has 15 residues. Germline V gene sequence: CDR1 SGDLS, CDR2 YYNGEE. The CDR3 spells CASSSDSLRGDTQYF. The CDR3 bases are TGTGCCAGCAGCTCAGACAGCCTGAGAGGAGATACGCAGTATTTT.

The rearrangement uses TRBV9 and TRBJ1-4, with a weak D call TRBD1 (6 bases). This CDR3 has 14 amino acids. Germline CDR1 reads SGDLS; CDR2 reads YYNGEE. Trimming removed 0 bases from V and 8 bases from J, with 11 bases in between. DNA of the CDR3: TGTGCCAGCAGCGTAGAACAGGGAGGGGAAAAACTGTTTTTT. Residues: CASSVEQGGEKLFF.

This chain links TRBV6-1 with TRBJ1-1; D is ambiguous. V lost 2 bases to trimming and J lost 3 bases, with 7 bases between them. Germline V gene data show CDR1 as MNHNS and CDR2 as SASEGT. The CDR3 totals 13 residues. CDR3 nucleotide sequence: TGTGCCAGCAGTGAACTCCGGGACACTGAAGCTTTCTTT. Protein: CASSELRDTEAFF.

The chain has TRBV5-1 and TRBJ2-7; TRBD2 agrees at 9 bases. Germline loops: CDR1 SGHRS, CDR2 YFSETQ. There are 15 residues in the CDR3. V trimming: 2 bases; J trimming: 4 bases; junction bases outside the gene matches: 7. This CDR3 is CASSFPSSGGYEQYF. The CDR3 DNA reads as TGCGCCAGCAGCTTCCCGAGTAGCGGGGGTTACGAGCAGTACTTC.

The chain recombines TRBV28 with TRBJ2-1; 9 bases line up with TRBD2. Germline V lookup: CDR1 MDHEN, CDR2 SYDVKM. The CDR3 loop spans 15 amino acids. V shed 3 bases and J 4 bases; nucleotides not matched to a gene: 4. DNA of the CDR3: TGTGCCAGCAGTTTGGCTAGCGGGGATTACAATGAGCAGTTCTTC. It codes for CASSLASGDYNEQFF.

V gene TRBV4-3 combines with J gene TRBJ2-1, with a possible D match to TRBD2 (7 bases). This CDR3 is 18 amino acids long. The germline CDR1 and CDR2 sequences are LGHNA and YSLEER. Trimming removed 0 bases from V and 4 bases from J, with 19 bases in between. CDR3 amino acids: CASSQDLDLRGPYNEQFF. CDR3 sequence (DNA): TGCGCCAGCAGCCAAGATCTGGATTTGCGGGGGCCGTACAATGAGCAGTTCTTC.

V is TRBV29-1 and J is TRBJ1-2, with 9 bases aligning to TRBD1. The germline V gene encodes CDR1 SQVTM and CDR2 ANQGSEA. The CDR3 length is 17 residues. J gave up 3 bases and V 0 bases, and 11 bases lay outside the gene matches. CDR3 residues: CSVEEELLDRGHYGYTF. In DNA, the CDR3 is TGCAGCGTTGAAGAGGAGTTATTGGACAGGGGCCACTATGGCTACACCTTC.

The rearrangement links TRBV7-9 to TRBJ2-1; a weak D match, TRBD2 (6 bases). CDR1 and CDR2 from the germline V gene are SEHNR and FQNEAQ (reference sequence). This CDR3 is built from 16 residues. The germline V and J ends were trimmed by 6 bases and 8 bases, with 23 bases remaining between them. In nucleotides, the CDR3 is TGTGCCAGCAGGGACGGGGACTTCGTATCTAGGTATGAGCAGTTCTTC. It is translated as CASRDGDFVSRYEQFF.